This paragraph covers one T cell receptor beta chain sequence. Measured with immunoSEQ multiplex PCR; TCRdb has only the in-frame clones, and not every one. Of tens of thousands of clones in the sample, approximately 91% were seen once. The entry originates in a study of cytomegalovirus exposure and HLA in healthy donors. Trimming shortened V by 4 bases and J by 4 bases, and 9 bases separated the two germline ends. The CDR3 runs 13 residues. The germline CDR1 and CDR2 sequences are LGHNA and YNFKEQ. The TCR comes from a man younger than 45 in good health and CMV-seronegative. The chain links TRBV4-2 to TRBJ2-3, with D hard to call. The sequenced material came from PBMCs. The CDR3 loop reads CASSLQTADTQYF. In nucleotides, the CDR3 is TGTGCCAGCAGCCTGCAGACTGCAGATACGCAGTATTTT.